This entry concerns a single T cell receptor beta chain. Antigen unknown. The germline gives CDR1 KGHDR, CDR2 SFDVKD. This CDR3 comprises 15 residues. Trimming took 1 base from V and 3 from J; bases not matched to a gene: 3. The source of the sample is a study of T-cell reconstitution after alpha-beta-depleted transplantation in children. Study-level points and caveats: At one year after transplant, newly produced T cells mostly accounted for T-cell counts and diversity. The study reportedly traced alpha-beta T cells about two months after transplant to several hundred expanded graft clones.

Researchers prepared the TCRbeta library using unique molecular identifiers, the study reports. TCRdb re-called the PCR reads with MiXCR, one entry per CDR3 protein. The sample has about 500,000 distinct CDR3 sequences; about an eighth are singletons. The chain couples TRBV24-1 to TRBJ2-3; 7 bases fit TRBD1. The receptor comes from a female patient aged 2-9 years who had a stem cell transplant for aplastic anemia, so the T cells may come from the graft donor. Sequencing was performed on PBMCs, mostly from graft donor cells, taken 180 days after TCRalphabeta/CD19-depleted stem cell transplant. CDR3 nucleotides: TGTGCCACCAGTGATTTCGCGGACAGGACAGATACGCAGTATTTT. Translating gives CATSDFADRTDTQYF.